This entry lists 23 T cell receptor beta chains sequenced from one sample in a study of T cell responses to AZD1222 COVID-19 vaccine. Profiling relied on immunoSEQ multiplex PCR, and the TCRdb table lists in-frame clones only, not all of them. Of 100,000 or so clones listed, about 89% are singletons. The specimen was peripheral blood, collected 28 days after the second AZD1222 dose. These receptors all stem from an adult who received the AZD1222 COVID-19 vaccine.

CDR3 nucleotide sequence: TGCGCCAGCAGCACGGACAGAAGTAATGAAAAACTGTTTTTT. Amino acids: CASSTDRSNEKLFF. V and J are TRBV4-1 and TRBJ1-4; weak D call: TRBD1 (6 bases). CDR3 length: 14 amino acids. CDR1 is MGHRA and CDR2 is YSYEKL in the germline V gene. V dropped 5 bases and J dropped 4 bases, with 11 bases sitting between them.

The rearrangement links TRBV29-1 to TRBJ1-1; D is possibly TRBD1 (6 bases). CDR1 and CDR2 (germline): SQVTM, ANQGSEA. The V end lost 5 bases, the J end lost 8 bases, and 15 bases lay between the germline ends. The CDR3 is 12 residues long. The CDR3 sequence: CSVYDRYQEAFF. CDR3 sequence (DNA): TGCAGCGTTTATGACAGGTACCAAGAAGCTTTCTTT.

The chain links TRBV19 to TRBJ1-6; perhaps TRBD1 as D (6 bases). Germline CDR1 and CDR2: LNHDA and SQIVND (reference sequence). This CDR3 has 15 amino acids. V was shortened by 6 bases and J by 7 bases, with 16 bases between the two germline ends. The CDR3 DNA sequence: TGTGCCAGTAGACCCCTCGACAGGAACAATTCACCCCTCCACTTT. It specifies CASRPLDRNNSPLHF.

The V call is TRBV5-3, the J call TRBJ1-6, with 8 positions matching TRBD1. TRBV5-3 is identified as an open reading frame with a role that is uncertain. CDR3 length: 14 amino acids. V was pared by 6 bases and J by 7 bases, with 6 bases of the junction left unmatched. CDR3 sequence: CARIPGQVNSPLHF. The CDR3 DNA reads as TGTGCCAGAATCCCGGGACAGGTGAATTCACCCCTCCACTTT.

The gene calls are TRBV27 and TRBJ1-2, with a tentative D call TRBD1 (6 bases). The CDR3 covers 14 residues. Trimming removed 5 bases from V and 8 bases from J, with 18 bases in between. The germline gives CDR1 MNHEY, CDR2 SMNVEV (reference sequence). The CDR3: CASSPFTGKSGYTF. The CDR3 DNA reads as TGTGCCAGCAGTCCCTTTACAGGGAAATCCGGCTACACCTTC.

The count of this clone is one. The V gene is TRBV7-3, the J gene TRBJ2-1; TRBD1 aligns across 8 bases. Trimming removed 2 bases from V and 7 bases from J; junction bases left unmatched: 7. Germline assignment: CDR1 SGHTA and CDR2 FQGTGA. The CDR3 contains 15 residues. The CDR3 nucleotides read TGTGCCAGCAGCTTAGGTGGACAGGGTTCGAATGAGCAGTTCTTC. Translated, it gives CASSLGGQGSNEQFF.

V usage is TRBV25-1 and J usage is TRBJ1-6; D is unclear. V was clipped by 0 bases and J by 8 bases, with 14 bases between them. There are 16 residues in the CDR3. Germline V gene data show CDR1 as MGHDK and CDR2 as SYGVNS. The CDR3 protein is CASSEYWANRDSPLHF. Written as DNA, the CDR3 is TGTGCCAGCAGTGAATATTGGGCTAATCGGGATTCACCCCTCCACTTT.

The chain links TRBV9 to TRBJ2-7; no reliable D call. CDR1 and CDR2 (germline): SGDLS, YYNGEE. This CDR3 has 11 residues. Trimming pared 4 bases from V and 4 bases from J, leaving 6 bases between. For the CDR3, the DNA is TGTGCCAGCAGCCTAGGGTACGAGCAGTACTTC. This translates into CASSLGYEQYF.

The chain couples TRBV5-1 to TRBJ2-3; 10 bases map to TRBD2. With 1 base clipped from V and 6 bases from J, the junction kept 2 bases outside the gene matches. The CDR3 spans 14 residues. The germline V gene encodes CDR1 SGHRS and CDR2 YFSETQ. In DNA form, the CDR3 reads TGCGCCAGCAGCTTGACTAGCGGGATTGATACGCAGTATTTT. This translates into CASSLTSGIDTQYF.

This chain uses TRBV7-2 with TRBJ1-4, with D possibly being TRBD1 (6 bases). The germline V gene has CDR1 SGHTA and CDR2 FQGNSA. The ends were cut back, 5 bases at V and 8 bases at J, with 21 bases in the middle. The CDR3 is 16 residues long. Here the CDR3 reads CASSPGGSGVGEKLFF. CDR3 DNA: TGTGCCAGCAGCCCGGGGGGTTCAGGGGTAGGGGAAAAACTGTTTTTT.

This clone was seen only once. This chain connects TRBV5-5 to TRBJ2-1, with 11 bases aligning to TRBD2. The germline CDR1 and CDR2 sequences are SGHKS and YYEKEE (reference sequence). V lost 0 bases to trimming and J lost 6 bases; unmatched junction nucleotides: 5. This CDR3 comprises 16 residues. CDR3 loop: CASSLGLAGYLNEQFF. The CDR3 DNA is TGTGCCAGCAGCTTGGGACTAGCGGGGTATCTCAATGAGCAGTTCTTC.

The V call is TRBV5-1, the J call TRBJ2-5, with D possibly matching TRBD2 (6 bases). The CDR3 loop spans 14 amino acids. Germline values: CDR1 SGHRS, CDR2 YFSETQ. The V end lost 6 bases, the J end lost 1 base, and 13 bases lay between the germline ends. CDR3: CASKSLAIQETQYF. The CDR3 region has the DNA TGCGCCAGCAAATCTCTAGCGATCCAAGAGACCCAGTACTTC.

This clone has a count of ten or more. V is TRBV28 and J is TRBJ1-1, with TRBD1 matching over 8 bases. The V and J ends lost 4 bases and 7 bases, in that order; junction bases with no gene match: 8. Looked up from germline, CDR1 is MDHEN and CDR2 is SYDVKM. CDR3 size: 14 residues. The CDR3 region is CASSSHGQGGEAFF. The CDR3 DNA reads as TGTGCCAGCAGTTCACACGGACAGGGTGGTGAAGCTTTCTTT. Filled out from reference TRBV28 and TRBJ1-1, the complete variable domain reads DVKVTQSSRYLVKRTGEKVFLECVQDMDHENMFWYRQDPGLGLRLIYFSYDVKMKEKGDIPEGYSVSREKKERFSLILESASTNQTSMYLCASSSHGQGGEAFFGQGTRLTVV.

The chain recombines TRBV12-3 or TRBV12-4 with TRBJ1-1; D might be TRBD1 (5 bases). The CDR3 is 13 residues long. Trimming stripped 6 bases from V and 9 bases from J, with 17 bases between. This chain's CDR3 is CASRPGASRKAFF. The CDR3 nucleotides read TGTGCCAGCAGACCTGGGGCGAGTCGGAAAGCTTTCTTT.

This rearrangement joins TRBV5-1 to TRBJ2-7, with D perhaps matching TRBD1 (6 bases). Trimming left V 2 bases short and J 1 base short, with 13 bases between. This CDR3 is 15 amino acids long. Per the germline V gene, CDR1 is SGHRS and CDR2 is YFSETQ. CDR3 region: CASSLSRDTSYEQYF. CDR3 nucleotide sequence: TGCGCCAGCAGCTTAAGCCGGGACACTTCCTACGAGCAGTACTTC.

The genes are TRBV5-1 and TRBJ2-5, with 10 positions matching TRBD1. The CDR3 extends over 15 amino acids. The germline V gene encodes CDR1 SGHRS and CDR2 YFSETQ. J was trimmed by 2 bases and V by 0 bases; bases with no gene match: 1. CDR3 DNA sequence: TGCGCCAGCAGCTTGGGGGGACAGGGGCAAGAGACCCAGTACTTC. Translated, it gives CASSLGGQGQETQYF. The whole variable domain, filled in from reference TRBV5-1 and TRBJ2-5, reads KAGVTQTPRYLIKTRGQQVTLSCSPISGHRSVSWYQQTPGQGLQFLFEYFSETQRNKGNFPGRFSGRQFSNSRSEMNVSTLELGDSALYLCASSLGGQGQETQYFGPGTRLLVL.

This sequence joins TRBV27 and TRBJ1-6; D not certain. The length of the CDR3 is 15 residues. Looked up from germline, CDR1 is MNHEY and CDR2 is SMNVEV (reference sequence). V shed 3 bases and J shed 4 bases, with 10 bases lying between them. This CDR3 reads CASSFEGGYNSPLHF. CDR3 sequence (DNA): TGTGCCAGCAGTTTTGAAGGTGGTTATAATTCACCCCTCCACTTT.

The rearrangement uses TRBV6-2 or TRBV6-3 and TRBJ2-5; 9 bases align to TRBD2. The germline V gene encodes CDR1 MNHEY and CDR2 SVGEGT. The CDR3 contains 17 residues. The V segment lost 0 bases and the J segment 6 bases; nucleotides outside the gene matches: 11. As DNA, the CDR3 is TGTGCCAGCAGTTACTCCGCGCAGGGACTAGCCGCGAAGACCCAGTACTTC. Translation gives CASSYSAQGLAAKTQYF.

CDR3 bases: TGTGCCAGTAGAAGCCCCCTCGGAACGCCGAGCACAGATACGCAGTATTTT. It specifies CASRSPLGTPSTDTQYF. The chain is built from TRBV19 and TRBJ2-3; D remains unclear. Germline V gene sequence: CDR1 LNHDA, CDR2 SQIVND (reference sequence). This CDR3 is built from 17 residues. V was pared by 6 bases and J by 0 bases, with 19 bases between.

The rearrangement joins TRBV5-1 to TRBJ1-3; no firm D call. Per germline, CDR1 SGHRS and CDR2 YFSETQ. V gave up 0 bases and J gave up 0 bases, with 7 bases separating them. The CDR3 consists of 15 residues. CDR3 nucleotides: TGCGCCAGCAGCTTGGACGGCTTCTCTGGAAACACCATATATTTT. It codes for CASSLDGFSGNTIYF.

The V gene is TRBV9, the J gene TRBJ2-7; 8 nucleotides match TRBD2. CDR1 is SGDLS, CDR2 YYNGEE, per germline. V lost 4 bases to trimming and J lost 2 bases; unmatched junction nucleotides: 8. The CDR3 has 15 residues. DNA for the CDR3: TGTGCCAGCAGCCCCCCTGGACTAGCAACCTACGAGCAGTACTTC. Translation: CASSPPGLATYEQYF. Using reference TRBV9 and TRBJ2-7 for the parts outside the CDR3, the full variable domain is DSGVTQTPKHLITATGQRVTLRCSPRSGDLSVYWYQQSLDQGLQFLIQYYNGEERAKGNILERFSAQQFPDLHSELNLSSLELGDSALYFCASSPPGLATYEQYFGPGTRLTVT.

The chain links TRBV11-2 to TRBJ2-7, with a weak D call TRBD2 (6 bases). Germline V gene data show CDR1 as SGHAT and CDR2 as FQNNGV. This CDR3 spans 15 amino acids. The V end lost 4 bases, the J end lost 2 bases, and 15 bases lay between the germline ends. The CDR3 coding sequence is TGTGCCAGCAGCTCGCCTTCGGGAGTAGCCTACGAGCAGTACTTC. Its protein product is CASSSPSGVAYEQYF.

The chain has TRBV28 and TRBJ2-2; the D gene is possibly TRBD2 (5 bases). V shed 6 bases and J shed 7 bases, with 15 bases lying between them. The CDR3 has 14 amino acids. The germline V gene encodes CDR1 MDHEN and CDR2 SYDVKM. CDR3 nucleotides: TGTGCCAGCAGGCTGGACTCCCCGGGCGGGGAGCTGTTTTTT. It is translated as CASRLDSPGGELFF.